This TCR beta chain was retrieved from a study of cytomegalovirus exposure and HLA in healthy donors. V dropped 6 bases and J dropped 2 bases, with 14 bases sitting between them. This CDR3 has 14 amino acids. Per the germline V gene, CDR1 is MDHEN and CDR2 is SYDVKM. The repertoire was sequenced with immunoSEQ multiplex PCR; TCRdb's copy has only in-frame clones and lacks some. The sample includes about 240,000 clones, approximately 87% seen only once; the top ten take less than 3%. This clone appeared a few times. The clonotype was recovered from a man between 18 and 35 years old in good health and CMV-seronegative. The material sequenced was PBMCs. The V call is TRBV28, the J call TRBJ2-7; no reliable D call. As DNA, the CDR3 is TGTGCCAGCAGCCTCTCCCCTAACCCCTACGAGCAGTACTTC. It translates to CASSLSPNPYEQYF.